In its sample, the clone carrying this T cell receptor beta chain was seen once. What it binds is unknown. Other DNA variants within this sample encode the same CDR3. The data derive from a study of T cells in localized non-small cell lung cancer. General study results and limits: Longer overall survival was linked to higher blood T cell density. Peak T cell clonality was found in uninvolved adjacent lung, exceeding tumor. The appearance of a median approximately 57 of the top 100 tumor clones was seen in adjacent lung.

The table came from immunoSEQ multiplex PCR; TCRdb's copy has only in-frame clones and leaves some out. The sample lists more than 20,000 clones, about 90% occurring once. The receptor comes from a male donor older than 55 with stage I squamous cell lung carcinoma. The sample was peripheral blood, taken before any cancer treatment.

The CDR3 region is CASSLVPENTEAFF. In DNA form, the CDR3 reads TGTGCCAGCAGCTTAGTGCCAGAAAACACTGAAGCTTTCTTT. The rearrangement uses TRBV7-6 and TRBJ1-1; D is ambiguous. Germline CDR1 and CDR2: SGHVS and FNYEAQ. Trimming pared 1 base from V and 2 bases from J, leaving 8 bases between. The CDR3 runs to 14 residues.